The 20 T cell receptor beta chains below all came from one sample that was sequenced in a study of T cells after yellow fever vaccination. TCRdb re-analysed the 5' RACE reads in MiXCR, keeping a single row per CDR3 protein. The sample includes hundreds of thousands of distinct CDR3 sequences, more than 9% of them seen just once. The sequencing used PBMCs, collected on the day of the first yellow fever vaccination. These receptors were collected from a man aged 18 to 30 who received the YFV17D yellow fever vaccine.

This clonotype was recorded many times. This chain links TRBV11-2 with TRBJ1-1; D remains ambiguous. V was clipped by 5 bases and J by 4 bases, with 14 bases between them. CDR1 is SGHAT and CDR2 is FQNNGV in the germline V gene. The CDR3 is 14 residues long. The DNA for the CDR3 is TGTGCCAGCAGCGGCCGGGAGACCGGCACTGAAGCTTTCTTT. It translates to CASSGRETGTEAFF.

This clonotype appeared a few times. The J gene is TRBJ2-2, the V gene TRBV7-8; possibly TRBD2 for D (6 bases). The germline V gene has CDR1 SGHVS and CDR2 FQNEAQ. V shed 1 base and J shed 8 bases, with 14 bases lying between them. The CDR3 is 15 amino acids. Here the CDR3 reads CASSLGLVVGGELFF. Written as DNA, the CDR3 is TGTGCCAGCAGCTTAGGACTAGTAGTTGGTGGGGAGCTGTTTTTT.

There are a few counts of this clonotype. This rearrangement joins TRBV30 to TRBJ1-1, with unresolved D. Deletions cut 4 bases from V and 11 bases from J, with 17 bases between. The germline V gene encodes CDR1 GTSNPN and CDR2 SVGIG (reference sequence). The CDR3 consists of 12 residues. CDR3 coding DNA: TGTGCCTGGACGAGCGTGGCAGGCTTGGCTTTCTTT. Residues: CAWTSVAGLAFF.

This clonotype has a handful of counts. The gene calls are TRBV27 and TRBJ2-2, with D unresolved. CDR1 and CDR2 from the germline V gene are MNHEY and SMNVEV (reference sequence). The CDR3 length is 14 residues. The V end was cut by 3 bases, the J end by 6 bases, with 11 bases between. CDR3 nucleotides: TGTGCCAGCAGTTTTGGGCAGTCAGCCGGGGAGCTGTTTTTT. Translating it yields CASSFGQSAGELFF.

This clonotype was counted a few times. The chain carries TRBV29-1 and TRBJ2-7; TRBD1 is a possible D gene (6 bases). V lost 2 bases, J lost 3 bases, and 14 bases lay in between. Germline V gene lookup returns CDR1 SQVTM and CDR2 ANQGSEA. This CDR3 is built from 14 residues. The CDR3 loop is CSVEIAGTSYEQYF. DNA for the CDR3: TGCAGCGTTGAAATAGCCGGGACAAGCTACGAGCAGTACTTC.

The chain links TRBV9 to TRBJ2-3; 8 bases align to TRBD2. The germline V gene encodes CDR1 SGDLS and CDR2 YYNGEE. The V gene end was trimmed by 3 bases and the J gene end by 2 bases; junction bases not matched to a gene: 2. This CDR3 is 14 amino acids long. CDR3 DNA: TGTGCCAGCAGCGAACTAGCGGTCACAGATACGCAGTATTTT. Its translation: CASSELAVTDTQYF. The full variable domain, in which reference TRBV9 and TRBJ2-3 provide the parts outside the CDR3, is DSGVTQTPKHLITATGQRVTLRCSPRSGDLSVYWYQQSLDQGLQFLIQYYNGEERAKGNILERFSAQQFPDLHSELNLSSLELGDSALYFCASSELAVTDTQYFGPGTRLTVL.

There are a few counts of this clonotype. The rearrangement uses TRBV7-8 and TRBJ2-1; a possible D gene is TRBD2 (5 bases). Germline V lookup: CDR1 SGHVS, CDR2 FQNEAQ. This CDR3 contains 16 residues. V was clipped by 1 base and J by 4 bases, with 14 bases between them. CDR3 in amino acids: CASSLVRTSLYNEQFF. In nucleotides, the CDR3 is TGTGCCAGCAGCTTAGTCAGGACTTCTTTATACAATGAGCAGTTCTTC. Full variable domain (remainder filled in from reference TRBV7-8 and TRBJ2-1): GAGVSQSPRYKVAKRGQDVALRCDPISGHVSLFWYQQALGQGPEFLTYFQNEAQLDKSGLPSDRFFAERPEGSVSTLKIQRTQQEDSAVYLCASSLVRTSLYNEQFFGPGTRLTVL.

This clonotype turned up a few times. CDR3 loop: CASTRLENTGELFF. The CDR3 DNA follows: TGTGCCAGCACCCGACTAGAGAACACCGGGGAGCTGTTTTTT. The rearrangement joins TRBV25-1 to TRBJ2-2; D might be TRBD2 (6 bases). This CDR3 has 14 amino acids. Germline assignment: CDR1 MGHDK and CDR2 SYGVNS. Trimming took 7 bases from V and 1 from J, leaving 10 bases between them.

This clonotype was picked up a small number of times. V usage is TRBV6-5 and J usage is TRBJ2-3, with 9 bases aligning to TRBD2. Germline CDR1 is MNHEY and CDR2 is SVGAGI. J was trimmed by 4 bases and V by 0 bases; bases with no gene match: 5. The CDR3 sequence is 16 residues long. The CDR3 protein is CASSYSMRGGPDTQYF. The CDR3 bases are TGTGCCAGCAGTTACTCGATGCGGGGGGGCCCAGATACGCAGTATTTT.

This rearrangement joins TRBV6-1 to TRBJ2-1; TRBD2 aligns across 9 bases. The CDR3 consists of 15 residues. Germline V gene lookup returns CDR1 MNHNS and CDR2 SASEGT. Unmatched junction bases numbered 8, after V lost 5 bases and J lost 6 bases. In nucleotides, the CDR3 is TGTGCCAGCAGTATCGGGACTAGCTCGGTCAATGAGCAGTTCTTC. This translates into CASSIGTSSVNEQFF.

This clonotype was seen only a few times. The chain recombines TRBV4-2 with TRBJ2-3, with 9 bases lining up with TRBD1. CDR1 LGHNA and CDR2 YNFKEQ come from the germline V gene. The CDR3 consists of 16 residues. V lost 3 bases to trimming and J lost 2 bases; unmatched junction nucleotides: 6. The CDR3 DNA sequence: TGTGCCAGCAGCCACGGCGACAGGGGGGACACAGATACGCAGTATTTT. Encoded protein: CASSHGDRGDTDTQYF.

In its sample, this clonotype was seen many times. CDR3 nucleotide sequence: TGTGCCAGCAGCTTGAAGGTGGTAGAGACCCAGTACTTC. Amino acid sequence: CASSLKVVETQYF. V gene TRBV5-6 combines with J gene TRBJ2-5; D gene unclear. Germline CDR1 is SGHDT and CDR2 is YYEEEE. The CDR3 spans 13 residues. The germline V and J ends were trimmed by 1 base and 4 bases, with 8 bases remaining between them.

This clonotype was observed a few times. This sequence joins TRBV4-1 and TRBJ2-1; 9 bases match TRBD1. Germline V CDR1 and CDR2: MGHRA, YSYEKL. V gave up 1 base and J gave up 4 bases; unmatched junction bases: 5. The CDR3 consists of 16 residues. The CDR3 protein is CASSQGTGAYYNEQFF. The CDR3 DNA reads TGCGCCAGCAGCCAAGGGACAGGGGCGTATTACAATGAGCAGTTCTTC.

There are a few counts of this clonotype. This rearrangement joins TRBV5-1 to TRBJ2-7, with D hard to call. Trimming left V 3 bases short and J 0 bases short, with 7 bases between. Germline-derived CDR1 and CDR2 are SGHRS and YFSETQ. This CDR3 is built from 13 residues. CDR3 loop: CASSSRLSYEQYF. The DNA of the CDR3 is TGCGCCAGCAGCTCGCGACTCTCCTACGAGCAGTACTTC.

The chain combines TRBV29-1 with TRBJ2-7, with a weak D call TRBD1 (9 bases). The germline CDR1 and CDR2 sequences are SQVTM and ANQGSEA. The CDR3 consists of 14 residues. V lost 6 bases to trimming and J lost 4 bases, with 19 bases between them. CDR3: CSVLGGDRVYEQYF. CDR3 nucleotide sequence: TGCAGCGTCCTCGGGGGGGACAGGGTGTACGAGCAGTACTTC.

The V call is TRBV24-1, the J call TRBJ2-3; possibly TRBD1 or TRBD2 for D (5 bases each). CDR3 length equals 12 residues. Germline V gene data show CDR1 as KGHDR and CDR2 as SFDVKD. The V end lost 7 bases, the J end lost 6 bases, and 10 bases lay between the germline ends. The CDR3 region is CATRGPFDTQYF. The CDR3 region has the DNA TGTGCCACCAGGGGACCCTTCGATACGCAGTATTTT.

This CDR3 reads CASSSEAANTGELFF. The CDR3 DNA reads as TGTGCCAGCAGCTCCGAAGCCGCGAACACCGGGGAGCTGTTTTTT. The gene calls are TRBV5-4 and TRBJ2-2; the D is unclear. Per the germline V gene, CDR1 is SGHNT and CDR2 is YYREEE (reference sequence). V lost 3 bases and J lost 0, with 9 bases in between. The CDR3 has 15 amino acids.

CDR3 residues: CASSFAGGDETQYF. CDR3 coding DNA: TGTGCCAGCAGCTTCGCAGGGGGCGACGAGACCCAGTACTTC. This chain uses TRBV7-9 with TRBJ2-5, with TRBD1 matching 8 bases. J gave up 5 bases and V 3 bases, and 5 bases lay outside the gene matches. The CDR3 runs 14 residues. CDR1 and CDR2 from the germline V gene are SEHNR and FQNEAQ (reference sequence).

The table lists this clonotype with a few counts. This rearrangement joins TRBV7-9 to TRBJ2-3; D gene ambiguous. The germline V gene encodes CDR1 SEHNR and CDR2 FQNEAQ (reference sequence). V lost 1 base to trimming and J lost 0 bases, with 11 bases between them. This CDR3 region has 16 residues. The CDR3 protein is CASSLVAASSTDTQYF. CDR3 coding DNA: TGTGCCAGCAGCTTAGTGGCAGCCTCTAGCACAGATACGCAGTATTTT.

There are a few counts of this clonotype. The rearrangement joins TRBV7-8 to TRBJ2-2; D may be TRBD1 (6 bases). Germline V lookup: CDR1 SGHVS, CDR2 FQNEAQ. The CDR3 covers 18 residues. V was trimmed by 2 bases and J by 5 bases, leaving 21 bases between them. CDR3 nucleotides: TGTGCCAGCAGCTTACTGTCCCCCTTGCAGGGGAGAACCGGGGAGCTGTTTTTT. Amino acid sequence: CASSLLSPLQGRTGELFF.